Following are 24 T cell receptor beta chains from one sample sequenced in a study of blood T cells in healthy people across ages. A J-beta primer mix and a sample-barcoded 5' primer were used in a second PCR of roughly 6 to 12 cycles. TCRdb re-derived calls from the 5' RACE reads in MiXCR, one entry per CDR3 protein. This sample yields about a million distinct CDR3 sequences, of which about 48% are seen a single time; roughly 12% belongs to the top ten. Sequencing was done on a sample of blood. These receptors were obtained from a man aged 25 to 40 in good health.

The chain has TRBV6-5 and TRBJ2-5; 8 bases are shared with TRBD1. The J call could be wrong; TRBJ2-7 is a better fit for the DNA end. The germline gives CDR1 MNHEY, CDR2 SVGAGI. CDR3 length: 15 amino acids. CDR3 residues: CASSYTGTGLYEQYF. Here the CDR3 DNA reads TGTGCCAGCAGCTACACCGGGACAGGTCTCTACGAGCAGTACTTC.

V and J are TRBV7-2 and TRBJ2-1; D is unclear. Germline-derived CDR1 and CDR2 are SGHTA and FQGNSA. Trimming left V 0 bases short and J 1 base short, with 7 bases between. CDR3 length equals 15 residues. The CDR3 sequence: CASSLAAESYNEQFF. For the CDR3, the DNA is TGTGCCAGCAGCTTAGCGGCTGAGTCCTACAATGAGCAGTTCTTC.

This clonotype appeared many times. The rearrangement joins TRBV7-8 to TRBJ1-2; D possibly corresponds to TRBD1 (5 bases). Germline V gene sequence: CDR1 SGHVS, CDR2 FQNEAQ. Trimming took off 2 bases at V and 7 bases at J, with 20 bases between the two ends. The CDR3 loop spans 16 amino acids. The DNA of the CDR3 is TGTGCCAGCAGCTTAATCGGGTCCACAGGAATACTTGGCTACACCTTC. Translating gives CASSLIGSTGILGYTF. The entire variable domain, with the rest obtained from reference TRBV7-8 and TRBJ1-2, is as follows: GAGVSQSPRYKVAKRGQDVALRCDPISGHVSLFWYQQALGQGPEFLTYFQNEAQLDKSGLPSDRFFAERPEGSVSTLKIQRTQQEDSAVYLCASSLIGSTGILGYTFGSGTRLTVV.

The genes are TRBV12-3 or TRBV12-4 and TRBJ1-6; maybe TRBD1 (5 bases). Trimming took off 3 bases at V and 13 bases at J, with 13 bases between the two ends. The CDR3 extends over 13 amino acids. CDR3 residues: CASSLRQLSPLHF. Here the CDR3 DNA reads TGTGCCAGCAGTTTGCGACAGCTTTCTCCCCTCCACTTT.

CDR3 nucleotides: TGTGCCAGCAGGAGGTCCGGGACAGGAACTTCCGGGGCCAACGTCCTGACTTTC. Translated: CASRRSGTGTSGANVLTF. The chain couples TRBV6-1 to TRBJ2-6, with 8 bases fitting TRBD1. CDR1 is MNHNS and CDR2 is SASEGT in the germline V gene. The CDR3 length is 18 residues. V was pared by 6 bases and J by 4 bases, with 14 bases of the junction left unmatched.

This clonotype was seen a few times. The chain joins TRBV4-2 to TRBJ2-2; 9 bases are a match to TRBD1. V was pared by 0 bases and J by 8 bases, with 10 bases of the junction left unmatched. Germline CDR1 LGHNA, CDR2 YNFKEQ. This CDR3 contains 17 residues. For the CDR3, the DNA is TGTGCCAGCAGCCAAGATGTGGGACAGGGAGGCGGAGGGGAGCTGTTTTTT. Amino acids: CASSQDVGQGGGGELFF.

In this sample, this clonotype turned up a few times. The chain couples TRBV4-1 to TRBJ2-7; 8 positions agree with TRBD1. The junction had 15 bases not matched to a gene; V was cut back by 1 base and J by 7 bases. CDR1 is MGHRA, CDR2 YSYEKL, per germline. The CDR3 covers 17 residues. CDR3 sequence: CASSQALRQGSYNEQYF. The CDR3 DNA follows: TGCGCCAGCAGCCAAGCGCTCAGACAGGGGTCCTACAATGAGCAGTACTTC.

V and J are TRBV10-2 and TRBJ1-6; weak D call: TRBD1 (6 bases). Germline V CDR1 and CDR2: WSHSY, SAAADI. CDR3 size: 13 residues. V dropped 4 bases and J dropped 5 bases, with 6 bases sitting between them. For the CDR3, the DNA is TGCGCCAGCAGTGGGACAGATAATTCACCCCTCCACTTT. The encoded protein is CASSGTDNSPLHF.

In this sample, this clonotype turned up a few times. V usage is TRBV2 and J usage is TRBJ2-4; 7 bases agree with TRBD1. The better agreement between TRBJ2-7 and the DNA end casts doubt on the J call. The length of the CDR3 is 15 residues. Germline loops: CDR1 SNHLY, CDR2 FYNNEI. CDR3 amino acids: CASRPRQGPTDEQYF. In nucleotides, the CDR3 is TGTGCCAGCAGGCCTAGACAGGGCCCTACGGACGAGCAGTACTTC.

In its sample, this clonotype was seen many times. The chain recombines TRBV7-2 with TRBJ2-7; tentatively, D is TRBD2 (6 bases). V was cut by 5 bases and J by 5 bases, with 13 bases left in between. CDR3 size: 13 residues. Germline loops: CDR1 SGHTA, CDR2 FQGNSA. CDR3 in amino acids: CASSPAGRHEQYF. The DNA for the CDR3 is TGTGCCAGCAGCCCCGCGGGGCGGCACGAGCAGTACTTC. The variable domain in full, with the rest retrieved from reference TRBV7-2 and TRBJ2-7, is GAGVSQSPSNKVTEKGKDVELRCDPISGHTALYWYRQSLGQGLEFLIYFQGNSAPDKSGLPSDRFSAERTGGSVSTLTIQRTQQEDSAVYLCASSPAGRHEQYFGPGTRLTVT.

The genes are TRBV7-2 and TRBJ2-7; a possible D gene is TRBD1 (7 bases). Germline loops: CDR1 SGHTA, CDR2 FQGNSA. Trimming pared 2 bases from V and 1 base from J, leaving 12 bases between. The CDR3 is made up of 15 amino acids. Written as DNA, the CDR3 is TGTGCCAGCAGCTTACAGGGGGAGGTGTCCTACGAGCAGTACTTC. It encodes CASSLQGEVSYEQYF.

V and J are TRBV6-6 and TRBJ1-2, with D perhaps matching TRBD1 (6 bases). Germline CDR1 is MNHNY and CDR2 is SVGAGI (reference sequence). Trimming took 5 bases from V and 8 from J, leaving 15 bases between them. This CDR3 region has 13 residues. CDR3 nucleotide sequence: TGTGCCAGCAGTCACTTAGGGGGAGACGGCTACACCTTC. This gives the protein CASSHLGGDGYTF.

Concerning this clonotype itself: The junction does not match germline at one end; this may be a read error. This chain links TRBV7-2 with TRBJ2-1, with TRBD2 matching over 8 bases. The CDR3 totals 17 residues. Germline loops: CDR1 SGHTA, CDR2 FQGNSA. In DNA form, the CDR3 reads TGTGCCAGCAGGGGGGGGACTAGGGGAGGAAATTACAATGGGCAGTTCTTC. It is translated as CASRGGTRGGNYNGQFF.

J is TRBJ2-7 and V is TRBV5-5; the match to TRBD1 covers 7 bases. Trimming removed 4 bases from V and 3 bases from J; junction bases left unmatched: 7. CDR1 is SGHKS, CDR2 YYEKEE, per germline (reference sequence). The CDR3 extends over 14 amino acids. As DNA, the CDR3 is TGTGCCAGCAGCCTCCCACAGGGGCTCTACGAGCAGTACTTC. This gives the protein CASSLPQGLYEQYF.

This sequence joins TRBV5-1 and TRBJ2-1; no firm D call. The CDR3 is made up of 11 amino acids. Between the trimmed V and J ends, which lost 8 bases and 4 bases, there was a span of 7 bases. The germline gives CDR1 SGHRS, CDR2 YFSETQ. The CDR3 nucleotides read TGCGCCAGGGGGATATACAATGAGCAGTTCTTC. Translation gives CARGIYNEQFF. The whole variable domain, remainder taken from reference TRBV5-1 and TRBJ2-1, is KAGVTQTPRYLIKTRGQQVTLSCSPISGHRSVSWYQQTPGQGLQFLFEYFSETQRNKGNFPGRFSGRQFSNSRSEMNVSTLELGDSALYLCARGIYNEQFFGPGTRLTVL.

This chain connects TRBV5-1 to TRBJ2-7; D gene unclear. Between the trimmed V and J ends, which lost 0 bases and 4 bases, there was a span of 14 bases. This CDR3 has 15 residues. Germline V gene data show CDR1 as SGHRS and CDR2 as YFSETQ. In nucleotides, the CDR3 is TGCGCCAGCAGCTTGGAATTGGGTCCTTGGTACGAGCAGTACTTC. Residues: CASSLELGPWYEQYF.

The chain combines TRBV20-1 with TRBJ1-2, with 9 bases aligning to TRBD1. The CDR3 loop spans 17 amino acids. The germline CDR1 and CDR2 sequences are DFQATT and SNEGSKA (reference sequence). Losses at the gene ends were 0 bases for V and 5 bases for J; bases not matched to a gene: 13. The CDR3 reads CSARDLRSGTGTYGYTF. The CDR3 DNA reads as TGCAGTGCTAGAGATCTCCGGTCCGGGACAGGGACTTATGGCTACACCTTC.

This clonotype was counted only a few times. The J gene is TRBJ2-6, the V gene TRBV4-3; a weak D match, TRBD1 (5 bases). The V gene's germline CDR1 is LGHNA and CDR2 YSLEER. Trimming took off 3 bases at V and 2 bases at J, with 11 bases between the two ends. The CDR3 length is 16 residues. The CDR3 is CASSQDQTAGANVLTF. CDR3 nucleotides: TGCGCCAGCAGCCAGGACCAGACAGCTGGGGCCAACGTCCTGACTTTC.

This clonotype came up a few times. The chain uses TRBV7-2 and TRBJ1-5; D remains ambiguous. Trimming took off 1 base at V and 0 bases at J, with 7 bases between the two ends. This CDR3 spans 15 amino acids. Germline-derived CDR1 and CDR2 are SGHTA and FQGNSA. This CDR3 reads CASSLVLTSNQPQHF. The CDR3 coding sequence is TGTGCCAGCAGCTTAGTTTTGACTAGCAATCAGCCCCAGCATTTT.

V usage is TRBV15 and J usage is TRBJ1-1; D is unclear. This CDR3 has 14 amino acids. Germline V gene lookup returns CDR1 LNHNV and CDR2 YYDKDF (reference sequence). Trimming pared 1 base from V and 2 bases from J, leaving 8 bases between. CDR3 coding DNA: TGTGCCACCAGCAGAGTTGCAGCCAACACTGAAGCTTTCTTT. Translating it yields CATSRVAANTEAFF.

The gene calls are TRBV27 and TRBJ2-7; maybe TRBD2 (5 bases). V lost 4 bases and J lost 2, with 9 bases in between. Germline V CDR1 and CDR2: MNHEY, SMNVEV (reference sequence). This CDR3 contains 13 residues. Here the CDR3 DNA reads TGTGCCAGCAGTTCCGGGGATACCTACGAGCAGTACTTC. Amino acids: CASSSGDTYEQYF.

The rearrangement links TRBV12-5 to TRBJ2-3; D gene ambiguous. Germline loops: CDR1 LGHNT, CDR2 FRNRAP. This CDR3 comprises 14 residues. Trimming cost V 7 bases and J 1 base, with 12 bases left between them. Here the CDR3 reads CASAPGLGTDTQYF. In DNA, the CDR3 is TGTGCTAGTGCCCCCGGGTTAGGCACAGATACGCAGTATTTT.

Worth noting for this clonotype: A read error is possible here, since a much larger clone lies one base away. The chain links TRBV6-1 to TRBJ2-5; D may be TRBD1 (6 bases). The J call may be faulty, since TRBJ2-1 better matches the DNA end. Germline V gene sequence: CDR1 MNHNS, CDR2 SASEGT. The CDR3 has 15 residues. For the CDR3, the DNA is TGTGCCAGCAGTGAAGCTGCAGGGGAGCAAGAGACCCAGTTCTTC. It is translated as CASSEAAGEQETQFF.

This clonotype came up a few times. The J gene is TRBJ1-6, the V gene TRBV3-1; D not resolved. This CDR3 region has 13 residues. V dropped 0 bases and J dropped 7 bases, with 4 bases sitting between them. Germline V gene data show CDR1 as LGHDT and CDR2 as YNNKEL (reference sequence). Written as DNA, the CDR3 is TGTGCCAGCAGCCAAGATGGCAATTCACCCCTCCACTTT. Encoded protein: CASSQDGNSPLHF.